Following are 19 T cell receptor beta chains from one sample sequenced in a study of cytomegalovirus exposure and HLA in healthy donors. A multiplex PCR was run with 60 Vbeta primers and 13 Jbeta primers. Assay: immunoSEQ multiplex PCR; the TCRdb copy retains only in-frame clones and omits some. In the table there are tens of thousands of clones, approximately 80% of which are singletons. The sequencing sample was made of PBMCs. The receptors shown here come from a man aged 25 to 40 in good health and CMV-seronegative.

The gene calls are TRBV15 and TRBJ2-1; possibly TRBD1 for D (6 bases). The CDR3 spans 13 residues. V lost 7 bases and J lost 9, with 16 bases in between. Germline CDR1 reads LNHNV; CDR2 reads YYDKDF (reference sequence). CDR3 loop: CATNALRGTEQFF. CDR3 sequence (DNA): TGTGCCACCAACGCCCTGAGGGGGACTGAGCAGTTCTTC.

This chain uses TRBV5-4 with TRBJ2-7, with D tentatively TRBD1 (5 bases). The CDR3 has 14 residues. With 2 bases removed from V and 0 bases from J, the gap between germline ends came to 9 bases. Germline CDR1 SGHNT, CDR2 YYREEE (reference sequence). The CDR3 here is CASSFDSRSYEQYF. CDR3 DNA: TGTGCCAGCAGCTTTGACAGTCGCTCCTACGAGCAGTACTTC.

The chain links TRBV19 to TRBJ1-1; no firm D call. In germline, CDR1 is LNHDA, CDR2 SQIVND (reference sequence). V was trimmed by 6 bases and J by 0 bases, leaving 8 bases between them. The length of the CDR3 is 13 residues. This chain's CDR3 is CASRRQLNTEAFF. As DNA, the CDR3 is TGTGCCAGTAGGCGGCAGTTGAACACTGAAGCTTTCTTT.

This sequence joins TRBV7-6 and TRBJ2-5; 9 bases fit TRBD1. The V gene end was trimmed by 8 bases and the J gene end by 3 bases; junction bases not matched to a gene: 10. CDR1 and CDR2 (germline): SGHVS, FNYEAQ. The CDR3 extends over 15 amino acids. Here the CDR3 reads CASGATGGEEETQYF. Here the CDR3 DNA reads TGTGCCAGCGGGGCTACAGGGGGCGAAGAAGAGACCCAGTACTTC.

V is TRBV28 and J is TRBJ1-1; D ambiguous. CDR3 size: 16 residues. The ends were cut back, 7 bases at V and 0 bases at J, with 18 bases in the middle. Germline V CDR1 and CDR2: MDHEN, SYDVKM. The CDR3 is CASTEQRVPLNTEAFF. The CDR3 DNA follows: TGTGCCAGCACCGAACAGAGGGTCCCATTGAACACTGAAGCTTTCTTT.

The table lists this clone with a few counts. The chain joins TRBV4-1 to TRBJ2-3, with D unclear. The CDR3 totals 14 residues. The V gene lost 2 bases and the J gene lost 2 bases, with 8 bases spanning the gap. The germline gives CDR1 MGHRA, CDR2 YSYEKL. DNA of the CDR3: TGCGCCAGCAGCCAATGGCAGTCCACAGATACGCAGTATTTT. Translated: CASSQWQSTDTQYF.

The chain joins TRBV7-3 to TRBJ2-1, with 9 nucleotides matching TRBD2. Germline V gene sequence: CDR1 SGHTA, CDR2 FQGTGA. J was trimmed by 8 bases and V by 2 bases; bases with no gene match: 10. CDR3 length: 16 amino acids. This CDR3 reads CASSLLGGGGADEQFF. The CDR3 DNA reads TGTGCCAGCAGCTTACTCGGCGGCGGGGGGGCCGATGAGCAGTTCTTC.

The count of this clone is one. The chain recombines TRBV6-1 with TRBJ1-4, with 10 bases fitting TRBD1. Unmatched junction bases numbered 3, after V lost 11 bases and J lost 6 bases. CDR1 MNHNS and CDR2 SASEGT come from the germline V gene. The CDR3 is made up of 12 amino acids. The CDR3 sequence is CAGTGADEKLFF. CDR3 in DNA: TGTGCCGGGACAGGGGCGGATGAAAAACTGTTTTTT.

The chain links TRBV5-1 to TRBJ2-2; D perhaps matches TRBD1 (5 bases). Per germline, CDR1 SGHRS and CDR2 YFSETQ. The CDR3 has 15 amino acids. V was cut by 0 bases and J by 3 bases, with 9 bases left in between. The CDR3 bases are TGCGCCAGCAGCTTGGCCGAACAGGACACCGGGGAGCTGTTTTTT. It specifies CASSLAEQDTGELFF.

The V gene is TRBV5-4, the J gene TRBJ2-3; D might be TRBD2 (6 bases). CDR1 and CDR2 from the germline V gene are SGHNT and YYREEE (reference sequence). This CDR3 region has 15 residues. V was shortened by 2 bases and J by 4 bases, with 14 bases between the two germline ends. For the CDR3, the DNA is TGTGCCAGCAGCTTTGGGACTTATACCCCAGATACGCAGTATTTT. Amino acid sequence: CASSFGTYTPDTQYF.

The table lists this clone with a few counts. This chain joins TRBV4-3 and TRBJ2-1; TRBD2 matches 7 bases. The V and J ends lost 2 bases and 5 bases, in that order; junction bases with no gene match: 6. The CDR3 is made up of 15 amino acids. Per the germline V gene, CDR1 is LGHNA and CDR2 is YSLEER. The CDR3 DNA follows: TGCGCCAGCAGCCAACTAGGGACTACCGACAATGAGCAGTTCTTC. Protein product: CASSQLGTTDNEQFF.

The table lists this clone with a few counts. The J gene is TRBJ1-6, the V gene TRBV2; D not resolved. The CDR3 is 15 amino acids. Deletions cut 6 bases from V and 7 bases from J, with 16 bases between. Germline lookup yields CDR1 SNHLY and CDR2 FYNNEI. The CDR3 region is CASSRDGVSNSPLHF. The CDR3 DNA is TGTGCCAGCAGCCGAGACGGGGTTTCGAATTCACCCCTCCACTTT.

The chain carries TRBV14 and TRBJ2-2, with 9 bases that match TRBD1. CDR3 length: 17 amino acids. V lost 6 bases and J lost 7; bases outside the gene matches: 15. The germline V gene has CDR1 SGHDN and CDR2 FVKESK. In nucleotides, the CDR3 is TGTGCCAGCAGACGGACCGGGACAGGGTTTCTGGTCGGGGAGCTGTTTTTT. Residues: CASRRTGTGFLVGELFF.

This clone was detected once. The genes are TRBV28 and TRBJ2-5; TRBD2 agrees at 10 bases. After removal of 9 bases from V and 3 bases from J, the junction contained 7 bases not matched to a gene. The CDR3 contains 14 residues. CDR1 MDHEN and CDR2 SYDVKM come from the germline V gene. Here the CDR3 reads CASGRAGGKETQYF. The CDR3 DNA is TGTGCCAGTGGGCGAGCGGGGGGGAAAGAGACCCAGTACTTC.

The chain has TRBV6-5 and TRBJ1-2; D not resolved. Trimming took 4 bases from V and 4 from J, leaving 13 bases between them. Germline V gene sequence: CDR1 MNHEY, CDR2 SVGAGI. This CDR3 comprises 14 residues. CDR3 DNA: TGTGCCAGCAGTTCCCTGGACGGGAGCTATGGCTACACCTTC. Translation gives CASSSLDGSYGYTF.

The chain is built from TRBV19 and TRBJ1-2, with 9 bases that match TRBD1. The CDR3 spans 14 residues. The V segment lost 2 bases and the J segment 4 bases; nucleotides outside the gene matches: 2. CDR1 is LNHDA, CDR2 SQIVND, per germline (reference sequence). In nucleotides, the CDR3 is TGTGCCAGTAGTATAAAGGACAGGGGCTATGGCTACACCTTC. This gives the protein CASSIKDRGYGYTF.

The chain uses TRBV2 and TRBJ2-1; 11 bases line up with TRBD1. Germline V CDR1 and CDR2: SNHLY, FYNNEI. The CDR3 has 12 residues. V shed 7 bases and J 10 bases; nucleotides not matched to a gene: 3. The chain's CDR3 is CASTRTGGEQFF. As DNA, the CDR3 is TGTGCCAGCACCAGGACAGGGGGCGAGCAGTTCTTC.

V is TRBV10-3 and J is TRBJ1-3, with TRBD1 matching 8 bases. Per germline, CDR1 ENHRY and CDR2 SYGVKD. The CDR3 is 17 residues long. V lost 2 bases and J lost 4; bases outside the gene matches: 10. The CDR3 sequence is CAISEAPGRGHGNTIYF. CDR3 DNA sequence: TGTGCCATCAGTGAGGCCCCGGGCAGGGGGCACGGAAACACCATATATTTT.

The chain combines TRBV10-3 with TRBJ2-5; 7 bases map to TRBD1. The CDR3 totals 15 residues. The germline V gene encodes CDR1 ENHRY and CDR2 SYGVKD. The V gene end was trimmed by 5 bases and the J gene end by 3 bases; junction bases not matched to a gene: 9. The CDR3 loop reads CAISRDLGTEETQYF. For the CDR3, the DNA is TGTGCCATCAGTCGAGACCTAGGGACAGAAGAGACCCAGTACTTC.